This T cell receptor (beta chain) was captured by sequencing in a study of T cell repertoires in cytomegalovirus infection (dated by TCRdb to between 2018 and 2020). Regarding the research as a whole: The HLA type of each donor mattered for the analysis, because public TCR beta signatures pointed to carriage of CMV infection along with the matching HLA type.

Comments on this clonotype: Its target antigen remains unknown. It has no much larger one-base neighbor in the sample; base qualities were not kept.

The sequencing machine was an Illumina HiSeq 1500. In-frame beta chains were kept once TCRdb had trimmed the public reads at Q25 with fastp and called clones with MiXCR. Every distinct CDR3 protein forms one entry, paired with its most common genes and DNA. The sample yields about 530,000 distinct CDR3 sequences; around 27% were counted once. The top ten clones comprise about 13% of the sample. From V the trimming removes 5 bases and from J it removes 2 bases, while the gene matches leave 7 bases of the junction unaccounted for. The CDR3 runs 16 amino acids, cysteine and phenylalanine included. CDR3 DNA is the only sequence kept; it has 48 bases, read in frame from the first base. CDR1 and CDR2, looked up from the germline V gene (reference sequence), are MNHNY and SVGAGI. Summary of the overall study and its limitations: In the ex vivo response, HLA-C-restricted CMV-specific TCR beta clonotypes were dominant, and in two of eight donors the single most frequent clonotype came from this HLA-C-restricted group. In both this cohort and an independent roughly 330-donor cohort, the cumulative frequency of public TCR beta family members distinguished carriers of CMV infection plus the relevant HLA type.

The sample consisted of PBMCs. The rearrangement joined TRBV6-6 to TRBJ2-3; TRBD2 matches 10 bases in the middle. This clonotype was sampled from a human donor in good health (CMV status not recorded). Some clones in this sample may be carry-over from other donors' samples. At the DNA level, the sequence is TGTGCCAGCAGTCCCTGGACTAGCGGACCCACAGATACGCAGTATTTT. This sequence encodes CASSPWTSGPTDTQYF.